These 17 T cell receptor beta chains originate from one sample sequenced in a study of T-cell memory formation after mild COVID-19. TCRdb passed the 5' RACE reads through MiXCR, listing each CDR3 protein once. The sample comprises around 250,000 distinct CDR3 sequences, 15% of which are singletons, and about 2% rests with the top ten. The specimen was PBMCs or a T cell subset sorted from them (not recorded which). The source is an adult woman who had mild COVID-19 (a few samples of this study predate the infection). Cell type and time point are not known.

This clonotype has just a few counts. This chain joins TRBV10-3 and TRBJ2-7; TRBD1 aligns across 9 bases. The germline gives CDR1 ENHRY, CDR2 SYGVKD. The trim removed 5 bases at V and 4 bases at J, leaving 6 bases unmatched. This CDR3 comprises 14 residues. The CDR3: CAISTTGGTYEQYF. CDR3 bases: TGTGCCATCAGTACGACAGGGGGAACGTACGAGCAGTACTTC.

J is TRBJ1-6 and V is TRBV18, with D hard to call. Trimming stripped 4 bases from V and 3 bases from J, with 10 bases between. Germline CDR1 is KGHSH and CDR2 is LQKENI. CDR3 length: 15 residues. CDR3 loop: CASSRQDGYNSPLHF. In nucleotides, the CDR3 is TGTGCCAGCTCACGGCAGGATGGCTATAATTCACCCCTCCACTTT.

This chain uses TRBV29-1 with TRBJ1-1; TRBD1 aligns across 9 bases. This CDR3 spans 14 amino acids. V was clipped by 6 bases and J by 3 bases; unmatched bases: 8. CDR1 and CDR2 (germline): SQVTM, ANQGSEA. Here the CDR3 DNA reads TGCAGCGTGAAGCCGGGACAGGGAGACACTGAAGCTTTCTTT. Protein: CSVKPGQGDTEAFF.

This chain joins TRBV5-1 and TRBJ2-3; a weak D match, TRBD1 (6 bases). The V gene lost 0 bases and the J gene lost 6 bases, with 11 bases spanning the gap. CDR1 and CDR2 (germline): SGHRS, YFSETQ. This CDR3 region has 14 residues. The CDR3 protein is CASSLGQDGDTQYF. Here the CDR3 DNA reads TGCGCCAGCAGCTTGGGACAGGACGGGGATACGCAGTATTTT.

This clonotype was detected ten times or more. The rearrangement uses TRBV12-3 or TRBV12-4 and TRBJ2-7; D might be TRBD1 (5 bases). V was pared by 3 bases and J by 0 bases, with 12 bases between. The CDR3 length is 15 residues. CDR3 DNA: TGTGCCAGCAGTTTTAAGGGGCTGAGCTCCTACGAGCAGTACTTC. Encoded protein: CASSFKGLSSYEQYF.

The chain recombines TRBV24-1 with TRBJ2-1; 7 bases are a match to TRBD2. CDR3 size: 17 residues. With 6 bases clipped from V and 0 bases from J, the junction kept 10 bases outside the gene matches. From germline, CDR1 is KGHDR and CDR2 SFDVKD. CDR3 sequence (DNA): TGTGCCACCAGTCCCCCGGGGCTAGCGGACTCCTACAATGAGCAGTTCTTC. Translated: CATSPPGLADSYNEQFF.

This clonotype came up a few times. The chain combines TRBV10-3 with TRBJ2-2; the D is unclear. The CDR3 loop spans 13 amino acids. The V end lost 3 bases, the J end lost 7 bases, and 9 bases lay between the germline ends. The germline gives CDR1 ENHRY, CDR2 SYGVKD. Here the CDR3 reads CAISDIGYGELFF. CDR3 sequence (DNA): TGTGCCATCAGTGACATAGGATACGGGGAGCTGTTTTTT.

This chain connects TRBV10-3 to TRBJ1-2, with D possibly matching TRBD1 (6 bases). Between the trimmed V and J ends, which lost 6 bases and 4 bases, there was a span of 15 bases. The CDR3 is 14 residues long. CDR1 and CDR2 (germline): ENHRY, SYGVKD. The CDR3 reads CAISGSRGAYGYTF. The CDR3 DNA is TGTGCCATCAGCGGTTCACGGGGGGCCTATGGCTACACCTTC.

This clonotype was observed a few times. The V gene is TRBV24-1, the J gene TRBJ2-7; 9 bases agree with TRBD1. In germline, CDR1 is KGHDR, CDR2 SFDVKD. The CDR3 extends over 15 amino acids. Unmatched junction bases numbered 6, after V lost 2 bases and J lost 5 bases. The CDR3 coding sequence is TGTGCCACCAGTGATTCCGGGACAGGGATCAACGAGCAGTACTTC. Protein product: CATSDSGTGINEQYF.

CDR3 DNA sequence: TGTGCCAGCAGCCACCCAGGCGGTGGGGCCAACGTCCTGACTTTC. Residues: CASSHPGGGANVLTF. The chain recombines TRBV7-9 with TRBJ2-6; D is unclear. There are 15 residues in the CDR3. V was pared by 5 bases and J by 3 bases, with 11 bases between. The germline CDR1 and CDR2 sequences are SEHNR and FQNEAQ (reference sequence).

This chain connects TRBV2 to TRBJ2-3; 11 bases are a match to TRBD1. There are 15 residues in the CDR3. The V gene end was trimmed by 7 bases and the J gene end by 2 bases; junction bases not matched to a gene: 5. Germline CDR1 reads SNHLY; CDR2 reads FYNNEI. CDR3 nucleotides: TGTGCCAGCATCAGGACAGGGGGCCCCACAGATACGCAGTATTTT. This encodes CASIRTGGPTDTQYF.

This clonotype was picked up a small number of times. Here the CDR3 DNA reads TGTGCCAGCAGCCAGACCTGGGACACACTAAACATTCAGTACTTC. Its translation: CASSQTWDTLNIQYF. The chain has TRBV7-2 and TRBJ2-4; possible D gene TRBD1, 6 bases. The CDR3 extends over 15 amino acids. Trimming took off 5 bases at V and 6 bases at J, with 17 bases between the two ends. Per germline, CDR1 SGHTA and CDR2 FQGNSA.

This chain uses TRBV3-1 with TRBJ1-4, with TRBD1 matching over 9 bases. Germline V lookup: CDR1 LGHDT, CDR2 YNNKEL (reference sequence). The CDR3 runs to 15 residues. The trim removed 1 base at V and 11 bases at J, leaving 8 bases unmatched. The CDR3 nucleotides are TGTGCCAGCAGCCAAGCGGGACAGGGCAGACGGAAACTGTTTTTT. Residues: CASSQAGQGRRKLFF.

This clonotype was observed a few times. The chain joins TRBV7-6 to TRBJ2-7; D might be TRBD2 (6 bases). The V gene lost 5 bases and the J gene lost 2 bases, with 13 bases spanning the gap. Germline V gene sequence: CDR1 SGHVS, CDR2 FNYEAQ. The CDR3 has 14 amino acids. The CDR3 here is CASSPGLPPYEQYF. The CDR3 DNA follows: TGTGCCAGCAGCCCCGGACTACCCCCCTACGAGCAGTACTTC.

The CDR3 sequence is CASSQSQDIQYF. The CDR3 nucleotides are TGTGCCAGCAGCCAAAGTCAAGACATTCAGTACTTC. V gene TRBV3-1 combines with J gene TRBJ2-4, with no clear D. Trimming removed 2 bases from V and 8 bases from J, with 7 bases in between. The CDR3 runs to 12 residues. Germline CDR1 is LGHDT and CDR2 is YNNKEL (reference sequence).

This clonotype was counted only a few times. CDR3 region: CASSHDRGPTGELFF. The CDR3 bases are TGCGCCAGCAGCCATGACAGGGGGCCCACCGGGGAGCTGTTTTTT. The V and J genes are TRBV5-1 and TRBJ2-2; 10 nucleotides align to TRBD1. After removal of 4 bases from V and 4 bases from J, the junction contained 4 bases not matched to a gene. Germline V gene sequence: CDR1 SGHRS, CDR2 YFSETQ. The CDR3 has 15 amino acids.

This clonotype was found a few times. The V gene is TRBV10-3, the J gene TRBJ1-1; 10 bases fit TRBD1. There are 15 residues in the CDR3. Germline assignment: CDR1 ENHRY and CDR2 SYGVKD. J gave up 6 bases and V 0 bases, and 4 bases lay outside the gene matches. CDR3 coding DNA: TGTGCCATCAGTGAGTCCGGGACAGGGGCCGCTGAAGCTTTCTTT. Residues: CAISESGTGAAEAFF.